Listed below are T cell receptor beta chains from one sample, sequenced in a study of CD8 T cells in ankylosing spondylitis. One entry per CDR3 protein, called by TCRdb with MiXCR from the 5' RACE reads. Of a few hundred thousand distinct CDR3 sequences listed, over 15% are singletons. What was sequenced was blood, either unsorted or a sorted T cell fraction (not recorded which). These receptors were taken from a male donor with ankylosing spondylitis. CDR3s include the opening cysteine and the closing phenylalanine or tryptophan. The D gene is left open where the match is weak. Not every row has a clone size; where given, it reads once, few, many or a size class.

D: .; J: TRBJ1-2; V: TRBV5-1; size: many; CDR3: CASSLQIPGSTANYGYTF; DNA: TGCGCCAGCAGCTTGCAAATCCCGGGATCCACCGCTAACTATGGCTACACCTTC
D: TRBD1; J: TRBJ2-5; V: TRBV5-5; size: once; CDR3: CASSLVGTGGLETQYF; DNA: TGTGCCAGCAGCTTGGTGGGGACAGGGGGGCTAGAGACCCAGTACTTC
D: .; J: TRBJ2-3; V: TRBV27; size: .; CDR3: CASNSLRLSGTDTQYF; DNA: TGTGCCAGCAACTCCCTGAGACTAAGCGGCACAGATACGCAGTATTTT
D: .; J: TRBJ1-3; V: TRBV6-1; size: .; CDR3: CASRPTRSGNTIYF; DNA: TGTGCCAGTAGACCGACCCGCTCTGGAAACACCATATATTTT
D: TRBD2; J: TRBJ2-1; V: TRBV20-1; size: few; CDR3: CSARVEVGLAGGGNEQFF; DNA: TGCAGTGCTAGAGTGGAAGTCGGACTAGCGGGAGGGGGGAATGAGCAGTTCTTC
D: TRBD1; J: TRBJ2-7; V: TRBV7-2; size: few; CDR3: CASSPRRQGEGQYF; DNA: TGTGCCAGCAGCCCAAGGCGACAGGGTGAGGGGCAGTACTTC
D: .; J: TRBJ2-7; V: TRBV3-1; size: many; CDR3: CASSQDGAYEQYF; DNA: TGTGCCAGCAGCCAAGATGGTGCCTACGAGCAGTACTTC
D: TRBD2; J: TRBJ2-7; V: TRBV4-1; size: .; CDR3: CASSPTSSSGGAYEQYF; DNA: TGCGCCAGCAGCCCCACGTCCTCTAGCGGGGGGGCGTACGAGCAGTACTTC
D: TRBD2; J: TRBJ2-1; V: TRBV10-3; size: few; CDR3: CAISESGSGVEQFF; DNA: TGTGCCATCAGTGAGTCCGGTAGCGGGGTGGAGCAGTTCTTC
D: .; J: TRBJ2-1; V: TRBV15; size: .; CDR3: CATSRDRHEQFF; DNA: TGTGCCACCAGCAGAGATCGCCATGAGCAGTTCTTC
D: .; J: TRBJ1-4; V: TRBV10-2; size: .; CDR3: CASSSTGAANEKLFF; DNA: TGCGCCAGCAGTTCAACGGGGGCAGCTAATGAAAAACTGTTTTTT
D: .; J: TRBJ2-7; V: TRBV7-9; size: .; CDR3: CASSLFGADEQYF; DNA: TGTGCCAGCAGCTTATTCGGGGCGGACGAGCAGTACTTC
D: TRBD1; J: TRBJ2-2; V: TRBV18; size: .; CDR3: CATSGTANTGELFF; DNA: TGTGCCACCTCCGGGACAGCGAACACCGGGGAGCTGTTTTTT
D: TRBD2; J: TRBJ2-2; V: TRBV4-2; size: many; CDR3: CASSPEEIAGWTGELFF; DNA: TGTGCCAGCAGCCCGGAGGAGATAGCGGGGTGGACCGGGGAGCTGTTTTTT
D: TRBD2; J: TRBJ2-1; V: TRBV18; size: many; CDR3: CASSPQAGLAEGPFF; DNA: TGTGCCAGCTCACCCCAGGCGGGGCTAGCGGAGGGCCCGTTCTTC
D: TRBD1; J: TRBJ2-5; V: TRBV12-3/TRBV12-4; size: many; CDR3: CASSQGAGETQYF; DNA: TGTGCCAGCAGCCAGGGGGCCGGGGAGACCCAGTACTTC
D: .; J: TRBJ1-5; V: TRBV20-1; size: few; CDR3: CSARVGGMGNQPQHF; DNA: TGCAGTGCTAGAGTCGGCGGAATGGGGAATCAGCCCCAGCATTTT
D: .; J: TRBJ2-3; V: TRBV5-5; size: few; CDR3: CASCSAPPDTQYF; DNA: TGTGCCAGCTGCTCTGCCCCCCCGGATACGCAGTATTTT
D: .; J: TRBJ2-3; V: TRBV28; size: .; CDR3: CASSRPPGDTQYF; DNA: TGTGCCAGCAGTCGTCCCCCCGGGGATACGCAGTATTTT
D: .; J: TRBJ2-5; V: TRBV10-3; size: .; CDR3: CAISGDDRRETQYF; DNA: TGTGCCATCAGTGGGGACGACCGTCGAGAGACCCAGTACTTC
D: .; J: TRBJ1-5; V: TRBV12-3/TRBV12-4; size: .; CDR3: CASSRLGGSNQPQHF; DNA: TGTGCCAGCTCTCGGCTCGGAGGTAGCAATCAGCCCCAGCATTTT